These T cell receptor beta chains were read from a single sample in a study of blood T cell repertoires in COVID-19. Data came from immunoSEQ multiplex PCR; TCRdb stores just in-frame clones and leaves some out. The data hold about 120,000 clones, with 79% observed a single time. Sequences were obtained from peripheral blood. Receptor source: a man aged 35 to 55 with active or convalescent COVID-19. The CDR3 runs from the conserved cysteine through the conserved F or W. D genes are given only for firm matches. Clone size is given for some rows only: seen once, a few or many times, or a class if the clone is expanded.

clone_size: -; d_call: -; cdr3_length: 15; j_call: TRBJ1-2; v_call: TRBV6-5; cdr3_aa: CASIPGTFPFHGYTF; cdr3_nt: TGTGCCAGCATCCCCGGGACATTCCCATTCCATGGCTACACCTTC
clone_size: few; d_call: -; cdr3_length: 14; j_call: TRBJ2-5; v_call: TRBV6-1; cdr3_aa: CASSEQSRRETQYF; cdr3_nt: TGTGCCAGCAGTGAACAAAGTCGGAGAGAGACCCAGTACTTC
clone_size: -; d_call: -; cdr3_length: 13; j_call: TRBJ1-1; v_call: TRBV25-1; cdr3_aa: CASRLTSNTEAFF; cdr3_nt: TGTGCCAGCAGGCTCACATCGAACACTGAAGCTTTCTTT
clone_size: -; d_call: TRBD1; cdr3_length: 14; j_call: TRBJ2-7; v_call: TRBV28; cdr3_aa: CASRATGPSYEQYF; cdr3_nt: TGTGCCAGCAGGGCGACAGGGCCCTCCTACGAGCAGTACTTC
clone_size: -; d_call: -; cdr3_length: 16; j_call: TRBJ1-4; v_call: TRBV19; cdr3_aa: CASSIASSGGNEKLFF; cdr3_nt: TGTGCCAGTAGTATTGCGAGCTCCGGGGGGAACGAAAAACTGTTTTTT
clone_size: -; d_call: -; cdr3_length: 14; j_call: TRBJ2-7; v_call: TRBV4-1; cdr3_aa: CASSQQEGGYEQYF; cdr3_nt: TGCGCCAGCAGCCAGCAGGAGGGTGGCTACGAGCAGTACTTC
clone_size: few; d_call: -; cdr3_length: 15; j_call: TRBJ1-3; v_call: TRBV4-3; cdr3_aa: CASSQDQGSGNTIYF; cdr3_nt: TGCGCCAGCAGCCAAGACCAGGGCTCTGGAAACACCATATATTTT
clone_size: -; d_call: -; cdr3_length: 15; j_call: TRBJ2-3; v_call: TRBV18; cdr3_aa: CASSPPTGRTDTQYF; cdr3_nt: TGTGCCAGCTCACCCCCGACAGGTCGCACAGATACGCAGTATTTT
clone_size: -; d_call: TRBD1; cdr3_length: 17; j_call: TRBJ2-2; v_call: TRBV19; cdr3_aa: CASSPLDRGGNTGELFF; cdr3_nt: TGTGCCAGTAGTCCTCTCGACAGGGGAGGAAACACCGGGGAGCTGTTTTTT
clone_size: -; d_call: TRBD1; cdr3_length: 14; j_call: TRBJ1-4; v_call: TRBV29-1; cdr3_aa: CSVVRDRVDEKLFF; cdr3_nt: TGCAGCGTTGTCCGGGACAGGGTTGACGAAAAACTGTTTTTT
clone_size: -; d_call: -; cdr3_length: 13; j_call: TRBJ1-2; v_call: TRBV6-4; cdr3_aa: CASSDSGRNGYTF; cdr3_nt: TGTGCCAGCAGTGACTCGGGGAGGAATGGCTACACCTTC
clone_size: few; d_call: -; cdr3_length: 12; j_call: TRBJ1-2; v_call: TRBV19; cdr3_aa: CASSQREFGYTF; cdr3_nt: TGTGCCAGTAGTCAGAGGGAATTTGGCTACACCTTC
clone_size: -; d_call: -; cdr3_length: 12; j_call: TRBJ2-7; v_call: TRBV2; cdr3_aa: CASGITGYEQYF; cdr3_nt: TGTGCCAGCGGTATCACGGGCTACGAGCAGTACTTC
clone_size: -; d_call: -; cdr3_length: 14; j_call: TRBJ1-2; v_call: TRBV3-1/TRBV3-2; cdr3_aa: CASSQDRGYYGYTF; cdr3_nt: TGTGCCAGCAGCCAAGACAGGGGATACTATGGCTACACCTTC
clone_size: -; d_call: TRBD2; cdr3_length: 18; j_call: TRBJ2-3; v_call: TRBV7-9; cdr3_aa: CASSRVPGLAEGGDTQYF; cdr3_nt: TGTGCCAGCAGCCGCGTCCCTGGACTAGCGGAAGGTGGAGATACGCAGTATTTT
clone_size: -; d_call: TRBD2; cdr3_length: 14; j_call: TRBJ2-2; v_call: TRBV5-4; cdr3_aa: CASVASGGTGELFF; cdr3_nt: TGTGCCAGCGTGGCCTCCGGGGGGACCGGGGAGCTGTTTTTT
clone_size: -; d_call: TRBD1; cdr3_length: 17; j_call: TRBJ1-2; v_call: TRBV28; cdr3_aa: CASSTILTGGEVYGYTF; cdr3_nt: TGTGCCAGCAGTACTATTCTTACAGGGGGGGAGGTCTATGGCTACACCTTC
clone_size: -; d_call: TRBD1; cdr3_length: 16; j_call: TRBJ1-3; v_call: TRBV6-1; cdr3_aa: CASSEGQGEVRNTIYF; cdr3_nt: TGTGCCAGCAGTGAAGGGCAGGGGGAAGTAAGAAACACCATATATTTT
clone_size: -; d_call: -; cdr3_length: 17; j_call: TRBJ1-1; v_call: TRBV27; cdr3_aa: CASTCGGRKLMNTEAFF; cdr3_nt: TGTGCCAGCACCTGCGGGGGGCGTAAACTTATGAACACTGAAGCTTTCTTT
clone_size: -; d_call: -; cdr3_length: 15; j_call: TRBJ2-1; v_call: TRBV19; cdr3_aa: CASSIQWATFNEQFF; cdr3_nt: TGTGCCAGTAGCATTCAATGGGCCACTTTTAATGAGCAGTTCTTC
clone_size: once; d_call: TRBD1; cdr3_length: 15; j_call: TRBJ1-1; v_call: TRBV5-1; cdr3_aa: CASSLGDRDSGEAFF; cdr3_nt: TGCGCCAGCAGCTTGGGGGACAGGGACTCTGGGGAAGCTTTCTTT
clone_size: -; d_call: -; cdr3_length: 12; j_call: TRBJ1-1; v_call: TRBV10-3; cdr3_aa: CAISESSTEAFF; cdr3_nt: TGTGCCATCAGTGAGTCCTCCACTGAAGCTTTCTTT
clone_size: -; d_call: TRBD1; cdr3_length: 20; j_call: TRBJ1-2; v_call: TRBV30; cdr3_aa: CAWSRDRGNYGYTGNYGYTF; cdr3_nt: TGTGCCTGGAGCCGGGACAGAGGGAACTATGGCTACACCGGGAACTATGGCTACACCTTC
clone_size: -; d_call: TRBD2; cdr3_length: 13; j_call: TRBJ2-7; v_call: TRBV18; cdr3_aa: CASSNGLVYEQYF; cdr3_nt: TGTGCCAGCTCAAACGGACTAGTCTACGAGCAGTACTTC
clone_size: -; d_call: TRBD2; cdr3_length: 17; j_call: TRBJ2-1; v_call: TRBV9; cdr3_aa: CASSVGASGSSYNEQFF; cdr3_nt: TGTGCCAGCAGCGTAGGAGCTAGCGGGAGCTCCTACAATGAGCAGTTCTTC
clone_size: -; d_call: -; cdr3_length: 16; j_call: TRBJ2-3; v_call: TRBV27; cdr3_aa: CATTPAPTNPMDTQYF; cdr3_nt: TGTGCCACTACCCCCGCCCCTACTAACCCTATGGATACGCAGTATTTT
clone_size: -; d_call: -; cdr3_length: 13; j_call: TRBJ2-5; v_call: TRBV7-9; cdr3_aa: CASQVRYQETQYF; cdr3_nt: TGTGCCAGCCAAGTGCGTTACCAAGAGACCCAGTACTTC
clone_size: -; d_call: -; cdr3_length: 14; j_call: TRBJ1-2; v_call: TRBV7-9; cdr3_aa: CASSLAQLNYGYTF; cdr3_nt: TGTGCCAGCAGCTTAGCGCAACTGAACTATGGCTACACCTTC
clone_size: -; d_call: -; cdr3_length: 15; j_call: TRBJ1-3; v_call: TRBV28; cdr3_aa: CASSLFQNSGNTIYF; cdr3_nt: TGTGCCAGCAGTTTATTCCAAAACTCTGGAAACACCATATATTTT
clone_size: few; d_call: -; cdr3_length: 14; j_call: TRBJ2-2; v_call: TRBV7-9; cdr3_aa: CASSRQMGTGELFF; cdr3_nt: TGTGCCAGCAGCCGACAGATGGGGACCGGGGAGCTGTTTTTT
clone_size: -; d_call: -; cdr3_length: 13; j_call: TRBJ2-5; v_call: TRBV5-1; cdr3_aa: CASSLFGEETQYF; cdr3_nt: TGCGCCAGCAGCTTGTTCGGGGAAGAGACCCAGTACTTC
clone_size: -; d_call: -; cdr3_length: 13; j_call: TRBJ2-7; v_call: TRBV6-5; cdr3_aa: CASSYLASYEQYF; cdr3_nt: TGTGCCAGCAGTTACCTGGCCTCCTACGAGCAGTACTTC
clone_size: -; d_call: -; cdr3_length: 17; j_call: TRBJ1-4; v_call: TRBV30; cdr3_aa: CAWSVRGDTGTNEKLFF; cdr3_nt: TGTGCCTGGAGTGTACGAGGGGACACTGGGACTAATGAAAAACTGTTTTTT
clone_size: -; d_call: TRBD1; cdr3_length: 14; j_call: TRBJ2-7; v_call: TRBV7-9; cdr3_aa: CASSFSTGTYEQYF; cdr3_nt: TGTGCCAGCAGCTTCTCGACAGGGACCTACGAGCAGTACTTC
clone_size: -; d_call: -; cdr3_length: 14; j_call: TRBJ2-3; v_call: TRBV7-2; cdr3_aa: CASSLDQGRATQYF; cdr3_nt: TGTGCCAGCAGCTTAGACCAGGGTAGGGCGACGCAGTATTTT
clone_size: -; d_call: -; cdr3_length: 11; j_call: TRBJ1-2; v_call: TRBV2; cdr3_aa: CASTTNYGYTF; cdr3_nt: TGTGCCAGCACTACCAACTATGGCTACACCTTC
clone_size: -; d_call: -; cdr3_length: 15; j_call: TRBJ1-2; v_call: TRBV7-9; cdr3_aa: CASSLTTGEDYGYTF; cdr3_nt: TGTGCCAGCAGCTTGACCACAGGAGAGGACTATGGCTACACCTTC
clone_size: once; d_call: -; cdr3_length: 15; j_call: TRBJ2-2; v_call: TRBV5-6; cdr3_aa: CASQLGHIKTGELFF; cdr3_nt: TGTGCCAGCCAGCTTGGGCACATCAAGACCGGGGAGCTGTTTTTT
clone_size: few; d_call: -; cdr3_length: 16; j_call: TRBJ1-5; v_call: TRBV30; cdr3_aa: CAWSVSGRNSNQPQHF; cdr3_nt: TGTGCCTGGAGTGTATCTGGGCGAAATAGCAATCAGCCCCAGCATTTT
clone_size: -; d_call: -; cdr3_length: 16; j_call: TRBJ1-1; v_call: TRBV11-3; cdr3_aa: CASSPGQPLMNTEAFF; cdr3_nt: TGTGCCAGCAGCCCCGGACAGCCGTTGATGAACACTGAAGCTTTCTTT
clone_size: -; d_call: -; cdr3_length: 12; j_call: TRBJ2-2; v_call: TRBV10-1; cdr3_aa: CASSQNTGELFF; cdr3_nt: TGCGCCAGCAGTCAGAACACCGGGGAGCTGTTTTTT
clone_size: few; d_call: -; cdr3_length: 13; j_call: TRBJ1-1; v_call: TRBV5-1; cdr3_aa: CASSLGGATEAFF; cdr3_nt: TGCGCCAGCAGCTTGGGCGGTGCCACTGAAGCTTTCTTT